Shown below are 19 T cell receptor beta chains from a single sample sequenced in a study of OX40 agonist ivuxolimab in advanced cancers. Method: immunoSEQ multiplex PCR; TCRdb's copy keeps in-frame clones and lacks some. The profile shows approximately 110,000 clones, 85% to 95% of them singletons. Sample: CD4+ or CD8+ T cells sorted from blood, taken in a trial of the OX40 agonist ivuxolimab. These receptor sequences come from an adult with an advanced solid tumor such as melanoma, head and neck, liver or kidney cancer.

The gene calls are TRBV2 and TRBJ2-7; unclear D gene. Germline V lookup: CDR1 SNHLY, CDR2 FYNNEI. Trimming cost V 6 bases and J 2 bases, with 14 bases left between them. This CDR3 region has 14 residues. CDR3 protein: CASSTQKGPYEQYF. DNA for the CDR3: TGTGCCAGCAGCACCCAGAAGGGTCCCTACGAGCAGTACTTC.

The CDR3 region is CASSPAMSYEQYF. DNA of the CDR3: TGTGCCAGCAGTCCGGCCATGTCCTACGAGCAGTACTTC. V usage is TRBV28 and J usage is TRBJ2-7; no reliable D call. This CDR3 comprises 13 residues. Germline CDR1 reads MDHEN; CDR2 reads SYDVKM. The V end was cut by 5 bases, the J end by 1 base, with 9 bases between.

The V gene is TRBV5-1, the J gene TRBJ2-3; D gene ambiguous. CDR3 size: 13 residues. Trimming removed 4 bases from V and 5 bases from J, with 11 bases in between. CDR1 and CDR2 (germline): SGHRS, YFSETQ. CDR3 in DNA: TGCGCCAGCAGCCACCCGGGTGTAGATACGCAGTATTTT. It is translated as CASSHPGVDTQYF.

The chain recombines TRBV27 with TRBJ2-1, with TRBD1 as a possible D gene (5 bases). Trimming shortened V by 7 bases and J by 2 bases, and 21 bases separated the two germline ends. The CDR3 runs 17 residues. Germline CDR1 MNHEY, CDR2 SMNVEV (reference sequence). CDR3 in amino acids: CASIPITRAKPYNEQFF. The DNA for the CDR3 is TGTGCCAGCATTCCCATCACCAGGGCCAAGCCCTACAATGAGCAGTTCTTC.

The chain is built from TRBV6-1 and TRBJ2-3, with 7 bases lining up with TRBD1. With V trimmed by 3 bases and J by 1 base, 4 bases remained unmatched. CDR3 length: 15 residues. The V gene's germline CDR1 is MNHNS and CDR2 SASEGT. The CDR3 DNA is TGTGCCAGCAGTGATGAGGGGGCGGGCACAGATACGCAGTATTTT. Its protein is CASSDEGAGTDTQYF.

V usage is TRBV12-5 and J usage is TRBJ2-1; D gene unclear. Trimming took 0 bases from V and 0 from J, leaving 18 bases between them. Germline CDR1 is LGHNT and CDR2 is FRNRAP. CDR3 length equals 19 residues. CDR3 bases: TGTGCTAGTGGTTTGGTCCGCCCAAACTCGATGGTCTCCTACAATGAGCAGTTCTTC. This codes for CASGLVRPNSMVSYNEQFF.

The chain couples TRBV28 to TRBJ2-7, with 8 positions matching TRBD1. With 3 bases clipped from V and 3 bases from J, the junction kept 10 bases outside the gene matches. CDR3 length equals 16 residues. Looked up from germline, CDR1 is MDHEN and CDR2 is SYDVKM. CDR3 DNA: TGTGCCAGCAGTTTTTGGGGTAGGACAGGGAACTACGAGCAGTACTTC. Encoded protein: CASSFWGRTGNYEQYF.

This chain uses TRBV28 with TRBJ1-2, with a weak D call TRBD1 (5 bases). This CDR3 contains 12 residues. The V end was cut by 3 bases, the J end by 4 bases, with 6 bases between. Germline values: CDR1 MDHEN, CDR2 SYDVKM. CDR3 sequence (DNA): TGTGCCAGCAGTTTCGACAGCTATGGCTACACCTTC. Residues: CASSFDSYGYTF.

This clone has only one observation. Here the CDR3 reads CASQGIAGYSYEQYF. The CDR3 DNA is TGTGCCTCTCAGGGGATAGCGGGATACTCCTACGAGCAGTACTTC. The chain couples TRBV7-9 to TRBJ2-7, with 8 nucleotides matching TRBD2. Per germline, CDR1 SEHNR and CDR2 FQNEAQ (reference sequence). V gave up 11 bases and J gave up 0 bases; unmatched junction bases: 12. CDR3 length: 15 amino acids.

J is TRBJ1-3 and V is TRBV19; 7 bases agree with TRBD1. J gave up 1 base and V 3 bases, and 12 bases lay outside the gene matches. CDR1 and CDR2 (germline): LNHDA, SQIVND (reference sequence). The CDR3 runs 18 residues. The CDR3 DNA sequence: TGTGCCAGTAGTATCGGGACAGTAACTCTCCAGTCTGGAAACACCATATATTTT. Translation: CASSIGTVTLQSGNTIYF.

The CDR3 DNA sequence: TGTGCCAGCAGCTTAGATGGGACAGGGGACAATCAGCCCCAGCATTTT. Encoded protein: CASSLDGTGDNQPQHF. This chain uses TRBV7-9 with TRBJ1-5; 10 bases line up with TRBD1. J lost 3 bases, V lost 1 base, and 3 bases had no gene match. Germline-derived CDR1 and CDR2 are SEHNR and FQNEAQ (reference sequence). The CDR3 runs 16 residues.

V gene TRBV5-1 combines with J gene TRBJ2-1, with TRBD2 matching over 9 bases. This CDR3 comprises 17 residues. Germline V gene sequence: CDR1 SGHRS, CDR2 YFSETQ. V trimming: 1 base; J trimming: 0 bases; junction bases outside the gene matches: 5. In nucleotides, the CDR3 is TGCGCCAGCAGCTTGATAGCGGGAGTGGGCTCCTACAATGAGCAGTTCTTC. Protein: CASSLIAGVGSYNEQFF. Full variable domain (missing parts from reference TRBV5-1 and TRBJ2-1): KAGVTQTPRYLIKTRGQQVTLSCSPISGHRSVSWYQQTPGQGLQFLFEYFSETQRNKGNFPGRFSGRQFSNSRSEMNVSTLELGDSALYLCASSLIAGVGSYNEQFFGPGTRLTVL.

J is TRBJ2-5 and V is TRBV5-1; tentatively, D is TRBD2 (6 bases). The CDR3 runs 15 residues. Germline lookup yields CDR1 SGHRS and CDR2 YFSETQ. V lost 0 bases, J lost 5 bases, and 14 bases lay in between. CDR3 amino acids: CASSLVADYRETQYF. CDR3 DNA: TGCGCCAGCAGCTTGGTTGCGGACTATAGGGAGACCCAGTACTTC.

The CDR3 DNA follows: TGCGCCAGCAGCCAAGTTCAGGTGGATACGCAGTATTTT. Its translation is CASSQVQVDTQYF. The gene calls are TRBV4-1 and TRBJ2-3; D not resolved. V gave up 1 base and J gave up 6 bases, with 8 bases separating them. Germline V gene lookup returns CDR1 MGHRA and CDR2 YSYEKL. This CDR3 comprises 13 residues.

The chain employs TRBV5-8 and TRBJ1-1, with D unresolved. The CDR3 runs to 14 residues. Trimming pared 2 bases from V and 6 bases from J, leaving 14 bases between. CDR1 and CDR2 (germline): SGHTS, YDEGEE. The CDR3 DNA follows: TGTGCCAGCAGCTTCTCCCCGGAACTTGCTGAAGCTTTCTTT. Its protein product is CASSFSPELAEAFF.

The chain links TRBV6-6 to TRBJ2-7; 8 bases align to TRBD1. This CDR3 is 13 amino acids long. Germline CDR1 is MNHNY and CDR2 is SVGAGI (reference sequence). Unmatched junction bases numbered 7, after V lost 6 bases and J lost 6 bases. In nucleotides, the CDR3 is TGTGCCAGCAGAGCCGGACAGGGATTCGAGCAGTACTTC. It yields the protein CASRAGQGFEQYF.

This chain joins TRBV28 and TRBJ2-7; 11 nucleotides match TRBD2. J gave up 3 bases and V 4 bases, and 11 bases lay outside the gene matches. Germline V lookup: CDR1 MDHEN, CDR2 SYDVKM. The CDR3 length is 17 residues. The CDR3: CASSSIHGTSGLYEQYF. In DNA, the CDR3 is TGTGCCAGCAGTTCAATACACGGGACTAGCGGTCTCTACGAGCAGTACTTC.

The chain joins TRBV19 to TRBJ1-6; 8 bases are shared with TRBD1. CDR3 length: 15 residues. Germline trimming cut 5 bases from V and 7 bases from J; bases unmatched to any gene: 7. Germline V CDR1 and CDR2: LNHDA, SQIVND (reference sequence). CDR3 sequence reads: CASSVPTGVNSPLHF. DNA for the CDR3: TGTGCCAGTAGTGTCCCGACAGGGGTCAATTCACCCCTCCACTTT.

The rearrangement uses TRBV5-1 and TRBJ1-1; a weak D match, TRBD1 (6 bases). The CDR3 has 15 residues. V was trimmed by 4 bases and J by 10 bases, leaving 23 bases between them. CDR1 and CDR2 (germline): SGHRS, YFSETQ. Here the CDR3 reads CASSLLEPGGAGAFF. The DNA for the CDR3 is TGCGCCAGCAGCCTTTTGGAACCTGGGGGGGCTGGAGCTTTCTTT.